The T cell receptor beta chain under discussion was sequenced for a study of blood T cells in healthy people across ages. Across the study: About one barcoded beta molecule per two T cells was captured by template switching.

Sample-barcoded 5' priming and a J-beta primer mix drove a second PCR of roughly 6 to 12 cycles. MiXCR, applied by TCRdb to the 5' RACE reads, yields one record per CDR3 protein. The data hold about 640,000 distinct CDR3 sequences, with 25% to 30% observed a single time. Every participating donor contributed 7.5 to 10 milliliters of peripheral blood through a draw. V was shortened by 5 bases and J by 2 bases, with 12 bases between the two germline ends. The CDR3 is made up of 14 amino acids. Many counts were recorded for this clonotype. The TCR was taken from an elderly woman in good health. The sequencing input was blood. V gene TRBV12-3 or TRBV12-4 combines with J gene TRBJ1-2; D remains ambiguous. The CDR3 reads CASSKDLLNYGYTF. The CDR3 coding sequence is TGTGCCAGCAGTAAGGACTTGTTGAACTATGGCTACACCTTC.